One TCR beta chain is described in this entry. TCRdb keeps only in-frame clones here, not all; method: immunoSEQ multiplex PCR. The sample carries roughly 320,000 clones, about 88% recorded once. In germline, CDR1 is SGHTA, CDR2 FQGNSA. The trim removed 7 bases at V and 7 bases at J, leaving 8 bases unmatched. The CDR3 is 14 residues long. The sample comes from a study of blood T cell repertoires in COVID-19. Study at large: Some COVID-19 samples were acute and others convalescent; all came from the United States, Italy and Spain. The cDNA or gDNA used as material had been derived from T cells, B-cell-depleted T cells, or PBMCs.

The genes are TRBV7-2 and TRBJ1-5; 9 positions match TRBD1. Sequencing input: peripheral blood. The receptor was isolated from a man between 65 and 85 years old with acute or convalescent COVID-19. The CDR3 is CASTPTGGSQPQHF. CDR3 sequence (DNA): TGTGCCAGCACCCCGACAGGGGGGAGCCAGCCCCAGCATTTT.